One sample yielded the 2 T cell receptor beta chains listed below, sequenced in a study of high-grade serous ovarian cancer treatment subgroups. The method was immunoSEQ multiplex PCR; TCRdb's version includes in-frame clones alone and lacks a portion of them. The sample has a few thousand clones; about 68% are singletons. Tumor tissue was taken before any definitive surgery or chemotherapy was given. Sequencing was carried out using tumor tissue. All receptors come from a human donor with high-grade serous ovarian cancer.

The V and J genes are TRBV28 and TRBJ1-1; D remains ambiguous. The CDR3 contains 13 residues. Between the trimmed V and J ends, which lost 10 bases and 3 bases, there was a span of 15 bases. CDR1 MDHEN and CDR2 SYDVKM come from the germline V gene. CDR3 amino acids: CAISLHRDTEAFF. For the CDR3, the DNA is TGTGCCATAAGTTTACACCGGGACACTGAAGCTTTCTTT.

V usage is TRBV7-9 and J usage is TRBJ1-1; 11 bases map to TRBD1. Germline CDR1 and CDR2: SEHNR and FQNEAQ (reference sequence). The CDR3 has 18 amino acids. V trimming: 4 bases; J trimming: 5 bases; junction bases outside the gene matches: 15. The DNA for the CDR3 is TGTGCCAGCAGCTCACATAAAGGACAGGGGGCTGAGGGTACTGAAGCTTTCTTT. Its protein is CASSSHKGQGAEGTEAFF.